Listed here are 27 T cell receptor beta chains from one sample, sequenced in a study of blood T cell repertoires in COVID-19. The table came from immunoSEQ multiplex PCR; TCRdb's copy has only in-frame clones and leaves some out. The data contain more than 85,000 clones, roughly 92% of them singletons. Sequencing was performed on peripheral blood. The origin of the receptors is a woman aged 45 to 65 with COVID-19, enrolled during active disease.

The chain is built from TRBV21-1 and TRBJ2-7; the table's TRBD1 call for D was not verified on the DNA. TRBV21-1 is reported as a pseudogene. The CDR3 totals 15 residues. CDR3 protein: CASRPRQGGGYEQYF. The DNA of the CDR3 is TGTGCCAGCAGACCCAGACAGGGGGGTGGCTACGAGCAGTACTTC.

V is TRBV9 and J is TRBJ1-2, with 9 bases fitting TRBD1. V shed 4 bases, J shed 4 bases, and the junction held 17 bases outside the gene matches. CDR1 is SGDLS and CDR2 is YYNGEE in the germline V gene. The CDR3 runs 18 residues. The CDR3 is CASSPSGRDRAVGYGYTF. The CDR3 DNA is TGTGCCAGCAGCCCATCAGGCCGGGACAGGGCGGTGGGCTATGGCTACACCTTC.

V is TRBV5-6 and J is TRBJ2-3; no reliable D call. Between the trimmed V and J ends, which lost 4 bases and 0 bases, there was a span of 15 bases. The germline V gene encodes CDR1 SGHDT and CDR2 YYEEEE. This CDR3 has 16 amino acids. CDR3 residues: CASSRLDKPSTDTQYF. The CDR3, as DNA: TGTGCCAGCAGCAGATTAGACAAACCTAGCACAGATACGCAGTATTTT.

The genes are TRBV5-4 and TRBJ2-5; a possible D gene is TRBD1 (6 bases). Between the trimmed V and J ends, which lost 4 bases and 2 bases, there was a span of 18 bases. There are 16 residues in the CDR3. From germline, CDR1 is SGHNT and CDR2 YYREEE (reference sequence). For the CDR3, the DNA is TGTGCCAGCAGCCCCACCGCTGGACAGTCTCAAGAGACCCAGTACTTC. Amino acid sequence: CASSPTAGQSQETQYF.

The CDR3 loop is CASSLALNTGELFF. In DNA form, the CDR3 reads TGTGCCAGCAGCTTAGCTTTGAACACCGGGGAGCTGTTTTTT. The chain combines TRBV11-2 with TRBJ2-2; D not resolved. Germline assignment: CDR1 SGHAT and CDR2 FQNNGV. V was pared by 1 base and J by 1 base, with 4 bases between. The CDR3 consists of 14 residues.

The count of this clone is one. The CDR3 here is CASSPYLTGDLGNTIYF. The DNA of the CDR3 is TGTGCCAGCAGCCCATATCTAACAGGGGATCTCGGAAACACCATATATTTT. The chain is built from TRBV3-1 (or the pseudogene TRBV3-2) and TRBJ1-3; TRBD1 matches 7 bases. The CDR3 loop spans 17 amino acids. The ends lost 4 bases at V and 4 bases at J; junction bases unmatched: 13. Germline CDR1 is LGHDT and CDR2 is YNNKEL (reference sequence).

The chain uses TRBV9 and TRBJ1-1, with D tentatively TRBD1 (6 bases). The germline gives CDR1 SGDLS, CDR2 YYNGEE. The CDR3 has 15 residues. Trimming took off 0 bases at V and 5 bases at J, with 14 bases between the two ends. The CDR3 loop is CASSVEAGDGTEAFF. CDR3 coding DNA: TGTGCCAGCAGCGTAGAAGCAGGGGATGGAACTGAAGCTTTCTTT.

The chain carries TRBV5-1 and TRBJ2-1, with 7 nucleotides matching TRBD1. CDR3 length: 14 amino acids. V was clipped by 3 bases and J by 4 bases; unmatched bases: 4. CDR1 and CDR2 from the germline V gene are SGHRS and YFSETQ. The chain's CDR3 is CASSWDSSYNEQFF. In DNA form, the CDR3 reads TGCGCCAGCAGCTGGGACAGTAGTTACAATGAGCAGTTCTTC.

The CDR3 DNA reads TGTGCCAGCAGCCAGGGCGTCAGTTATGGCGAGCAGTACTTC. Translated, it gives CASSQGVSYGEQYF. V usage is TRBV14 and J usage is TRBJ2-7, with D hard to call. The V and J ends lost 3 bases and 6 bases respectively, with 15 bases between them. CDR1 and CDR2 (germline): SGHDN, FVKESK. The CDR3 loop spans 14 amino acids.

This rearrangement joins TRBV5-4 to TRBJ1-4; TRBD1 matches 12 bases. The ends lost 4 bases at V and 7 bases at J; junction bases unmatched: 8. This CDR3 region has 16 residues. CDR1 is SGHNT, CDR2 YYREEE, per germline (reference sequence). This chain's CDR3 is CASSGDRGRSGEKLFF. CDR3 DNA: TGTGCCAGCAGCGGGGACAGGGGGCGTTCTGGTGAAAAACTGTTTTTT.

This chain uses TRBV20-1 with TRBJ2-1; D gene uncertain. Germline V gene data show CDR1 as DFQATT and CDR2 as SNEGSKA (reference sequence). This CDR3 comprises 12 residues. With 3 bases removed from V and 10 bases from J, the gap between germline ends came to 13 bases. CDR3 residues: CSASPPLREQFF. In nucleotides, the CDR3 is TGCAGTGCTAGTCCTCCCTTACGGGAGCAGTTCTTC.

V usage is TRBV12-3 or TRBV12-4 and J usage is TRBJ2-7; D may be TRBD2 (5 bases). V lost 6 bases to trimming and J lost 0 bases, with 9 bases between them. The CDR3 length is 13 residues. The CDR3 DNA reads as TGTGCCAGCAGGGACTTAAGCTCCTACGAGCAGTACTTC. It is translated as CASRDLSSYEQYF.

This clone was picked up one time. The V and J genes are TRBV2 and TRBJ1-6; 9 bases agree with TRBD1. Unmatched junction bases numbered 1, after V lost 4 bases and J lost 6 bases. CDR1 is SNHLY and CDR2 is FYNNEI in the germline V gene. CDR3 length: 14 residues. CDR3: CASSVDRGNSPLHF. CDR3 in DNA: TGTGCCAGCAGTGTGGACAGGGGTAATTCACCCCTCCACTTT.

The rearrangement joins TRBV20-1 to TRBJ1-1; possible D gene TRBD1, 6 bases. V was pared by 0 bases and J by 11 bases, with 10 bases between. CDR1 is DFQATT, CDR2 SNEGSKA, per germline (reference sequence). This CDR3 is built from 11 residues. CDR3 amino acids: CSARDTGKAFF. The CDR3 DNA reads as TGCAGTGCTAGAGATACAGGGAAGGCTTTCTTT.

This sequence joins TRBV3-1 (or the pseudogene TRBV3-2) and TRBJ2-1; TRBD1 is a possible D gene (5 bases). The V gene's germline CDR1 is LGHDT and CDR2 YNNKEL (reference sequence). This CDR3 has 11 residues. V lost 4 bases to trimming and J lost 11 bases, with 9 bases between them. CDR3 protein: CASSLGQKQFF. The CDR3 DNA follows: TGTGCCAGCAGCCTGGGGCAGAAGCAGTTCTTC.

This clone was counted between two and nine times. The chain uses TRBV6-2 or TRBV6-3 and TRBJ1-2; possible D gene TRBD1, 6 bases. The CDR3 spans 14 residues. Trimming stripped 0 bases from V and 4 bases from J, with 9 bases between. The V gene's germline CDR1 is MNHEY and CDR2 SVGEGT. The CDR3 nucleotides read TGTGCCAGCAGTTACTCCGGACAGACCTATGGCTACACCTTC. Translation: CASSYSGQTYGYTF.

This clone was recorded once. For the CDR3, the DNA is TGCGCCAGTCAACCGGGACAGGGAGATACTGAAGCTTTCTTT. It translates to CASQPGQGDTEAFF. This chain joins TRBV5-1 and TRBJ1-1; the match to TRBD1 covers 9 bases. CDR3 length equals 14 residues. Trimming cost V 8 bases and J 5 bases; bases outside gene matches: 10. Per the germline V gene, CDR1 is SGHRS and CDR2 is YFSETQ.

V gene TRBV19 combines with J gene TRBJ1-3; no clear D. V was trimmed by 7 bases and J by 2 bases, leaving 18 bases between them. This CDR3 is built from 16 residues. Looked up from germline, CDR1 is LNHDA and CDR2 is SQIVND (reference sequence). CDR3 region: CASIPRGMRAGNTIYF. DNA of the CDR3: TGTGCCAGTATCCCTCGGGGTATGAGAGCTGGAAACACCATATATTTT.

This chain connects TRBV28 to TRBJ1-1; D may be TRBD1 (5 bases). The germline V and J ends were trimmed by 5 bases and 7 bases, with 17 bases remaining between them. Germline V lookup: CDR1 MDHEN, CDR2 SYDVKM. This CDR3 contains 14 residues. The CDR3 DNA reads TGTGCCAGCAGTGAACCAGGGAGGCCTAATGAAGCTTTCTTT. It translates to CASSEPGRPNEAFF.

The rearrangement uses TRBV5-4 and TRBJ2-2; 12 nucleotides agree with TRBD2. Germline-derived CDR1 and CDR2 are SGHNT and YYREEE (reference sequence). The CDR3 sequence is 16 residues long. The V segment lost 0 bases and the J segment 5 bases; nucleotides outside the gene matches: 2. CDR3 region: CASSLGTSGVTGELFF. CDR3 DNA: TGTGCCAGCAGCTTGGGGACTAGCGGGGTGACCGGGGAGCTGTTTTTT. The full variable domain, completed using reference TRBV5-4 and TRBJ2-2, is ETGVTQSPTHLIKTRGQQVTLRCSSQSGHNTVSWYQQALGQGPQFIFQYYREEENGRGNFPPRFSGLQFPNYSSELNVNALELDDSALYLCASSLGTSGVTGELFFGEGSRLTVL.

J is TRBJ2-7 and V is TRBV5-1; 8 nucleotides match TRBD1. The germline gives CDR1 SGHRS, CDR2 YFSETQ. After removal of 0 bases from V and 6 bases from J, the junction contained 5 bases not matched to a gene. The CDR3 covers 14 residues. The CDR3 here is CASSLDRTGSEQYF. The CDR3 coding sequence is TGCGCCAGCAGCTTGGATAGGACAGGGTCCGAGCAGTACTTC. The variable domain in full, with the rest retrieved from reference TRBV5-1 and TRBJ2-7, is KAGVTQTPRYLIKTRGQQVTLSCSPISGHRSVSWYQQTPGQGLQFLFEYFSETQRNKGNFPGRFSGRQFSNSRSEMNVSTLELGDSALYLCASSLDRTGSEQYFGPGTRLTVT.

The chain combines TRBV6-4 with TRBJ2-1; TRBD1 agrees at 7 bases. V dropped 5 bases and J dropped 10; count of bases not matched to a gene: 11. Germline CDR1 reads MRHNA; CDR2 reads SNTAGT. CDR3 length: 14 amino acids. DNA for the CDR3: TGTGCCAGCAGTCTCGGACAGGCCTCACCCGAGCAGTTCTTC. It yields the protein CASSLGQASPEQFF.

V is TRBV4-3 and J is TRBJ2-2, with TRBD1 identical over 9 bases. Germline-derived CDR1 and CDR2 are LGHNA and YSLEER. The CDR3 contains 18 residues. V trimming: 1 base; J trimming: 1 base; junction bases outside the gene matches: 7. The CDR3 sequence: CASSQGPGQGLNTGELFF. In DNA, the CDR3 is TGCGCCAGCAGCCAAGGCCCGGGACAGGGTTTGAACACCGGGGAGCTGTTTTTT.

The chain uses TRBV18 and TRBJ2-7, with TRBD1 matching 7 bases. The CDR3 is 13 amino acids. With 1 base clipped from V and 10 bases from J, the junction kept 7 bases outside the gene matches. Germline V CDR1 and CDR2: KGHSH, LQKENI. This chain's CDR3 is CASSPQRGRDQYV. The CDR3 nucleotides are TGTGCCAGCTCACCACAAAGGGGGCGCGATCAGTACGTC.

The chain joins TRBV27 to TRBJ1-5, with a possible D match to TRBD1 (5 bases). V lost 3 bases, J lost 2 bases, and 11 bases lay in between. The germline V gene encodes CDR1 MNHEY and CDR2 SMNVEV (reference sequence). CDR3 length: 15 residues. The CDR3 reads CASSLRQGGNQPQHF. CDR3 bases: TGTGCCAGCAGTTTGCGGCAGGGCGGCAATCAGCCCCAGCATTTT.

The DNA for the CDR3 is TGTGCCAGCAGCTTTCTCAGGGGGTACACCGGGGAGCTGTTTTTT. Amino acids: CASSFLRGYTGELFF. The V and J genes are TRBV5-8 and TRBJ2-2; the match to TRBD1 covers 7 bases. Germline trimming cut 2 bases from V and 3 bases from J; bases unmatched to any gene: 4. The length of the CDR3 is 15 residues. Germline CDR1 is SGHTS and CDR2 is YDEGEE.

This chain connects TRBV7-8 to TRBJ1-3; weak D call: TRBD1 (5 bases). The CDR3 spans 18 residues. Trimming shortened V by 0 bases and J by 4 bases, and 19 bases separated the two germline ends. Per germline, CDR1 SGHVS and CDR2 FQNEAQ. The CDR3 coding sequence is TGTGCCAGCAGCTTAGCAGTGCGGGGACCCTTAAAGGGAAACACCATATATTTT. It is translated as CASSLAVRGPLKGNTIYF.